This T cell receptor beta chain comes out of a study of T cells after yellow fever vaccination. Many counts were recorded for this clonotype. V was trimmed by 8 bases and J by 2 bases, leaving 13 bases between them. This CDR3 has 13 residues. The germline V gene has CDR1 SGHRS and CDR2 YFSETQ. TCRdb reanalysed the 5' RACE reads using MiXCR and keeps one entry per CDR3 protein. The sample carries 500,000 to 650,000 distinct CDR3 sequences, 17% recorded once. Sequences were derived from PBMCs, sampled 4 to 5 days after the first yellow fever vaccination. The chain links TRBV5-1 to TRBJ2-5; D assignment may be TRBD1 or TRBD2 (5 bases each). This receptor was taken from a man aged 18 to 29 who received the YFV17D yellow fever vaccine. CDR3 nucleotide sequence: TGCGCCAGTCGGGGTGAGGGGCAAGAGACCCAGTACTTC. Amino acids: CASRGEGQETQYF.